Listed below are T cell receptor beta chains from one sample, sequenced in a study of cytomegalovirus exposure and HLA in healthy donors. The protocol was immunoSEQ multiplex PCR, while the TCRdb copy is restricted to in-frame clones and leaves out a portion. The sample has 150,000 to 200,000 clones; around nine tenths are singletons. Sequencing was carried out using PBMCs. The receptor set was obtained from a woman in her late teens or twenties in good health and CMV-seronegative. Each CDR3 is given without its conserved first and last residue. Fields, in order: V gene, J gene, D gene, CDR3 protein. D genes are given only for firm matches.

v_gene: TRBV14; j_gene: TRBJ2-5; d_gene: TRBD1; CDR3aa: ASSSVAGQGAWRTQY
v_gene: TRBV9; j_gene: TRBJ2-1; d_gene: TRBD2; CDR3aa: ASSVATTSGRHNEQF
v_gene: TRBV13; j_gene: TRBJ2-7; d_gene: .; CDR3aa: ASSLGRGGSSYEQY
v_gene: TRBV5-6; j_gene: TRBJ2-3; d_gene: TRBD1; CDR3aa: ASSKNEQGIFTDTQY
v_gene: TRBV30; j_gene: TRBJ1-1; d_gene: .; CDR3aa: AWNKAF
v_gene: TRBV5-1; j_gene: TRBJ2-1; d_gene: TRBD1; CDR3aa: ASSKNSGTGASSYNEQF
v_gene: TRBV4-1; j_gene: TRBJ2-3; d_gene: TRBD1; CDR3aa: ASSPIMGQGTDTQY
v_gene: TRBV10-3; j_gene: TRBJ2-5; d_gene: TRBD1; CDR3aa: AIRGRTGNETQY
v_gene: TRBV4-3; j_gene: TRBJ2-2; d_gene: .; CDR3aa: ASSQGTSGDTGELF
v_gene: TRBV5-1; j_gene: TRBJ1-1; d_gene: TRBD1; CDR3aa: ASRGAPETEAF
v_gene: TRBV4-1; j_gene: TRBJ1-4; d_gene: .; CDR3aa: ASSLGITEKLF
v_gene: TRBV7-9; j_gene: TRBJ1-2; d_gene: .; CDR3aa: ASSAQGSGYT
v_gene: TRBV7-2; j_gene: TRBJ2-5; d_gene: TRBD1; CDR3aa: ASSFSGTGIETQY
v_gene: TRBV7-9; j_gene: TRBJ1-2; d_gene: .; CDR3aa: ASSPMGGTNYGYT
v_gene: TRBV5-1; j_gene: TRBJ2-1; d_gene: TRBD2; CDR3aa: ASSLVLAGPNEQF
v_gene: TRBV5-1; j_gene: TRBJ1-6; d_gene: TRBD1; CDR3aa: ASSSGQDNSPLH
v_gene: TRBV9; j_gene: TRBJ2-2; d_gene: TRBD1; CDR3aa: ASSSMTGTATGELF
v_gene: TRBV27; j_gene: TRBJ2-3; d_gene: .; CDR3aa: ASSPPGATQY
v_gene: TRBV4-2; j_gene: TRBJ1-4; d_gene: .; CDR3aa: ASTLEDGATNEKLF